This entry lists 16 T cell receptor beta chains sequenced from one sample in a study of blood T cell repertoires in COVID-19. Profiled with immunoSEQ multiplex PCR; TCRdb holds only in-frame clones, not every one. This sample has roughly 280,000 clones; around 90% occur once, and the top ten carry approximately 4%. Input material: PBMCs or T cells enriched from blood (not recorded which). These receptor sequences come from a woman in her twenties or thirties with acute COVID-19.

The V and J genes are TRBV28 and TRBJ2-1; TRBD2 matches 12 bases. Germline V CDR1 and CDR2: MDHEN, SYDVKM. The CDR3 extends over 16 amino acids. J gave up 4 bases and V 6 bases, and 7 bases lay outside the gene matches. In DNA, the CDR3 is TGTGCCAGCAGCTCTAGCGGGAGGGTTCCTTACAATGAGCAGTTCTTC. This translates into CASSSSGRVPYNEQFF. Complete variable domain (other parts from reference TRBV28 and TRBJ2-1): DVKVTQSSRYLVKRTGEKVFLECVQDMDHENMFWYRQDPGLGLRLIYFSYDVKMKEKGDIPEGYSVSREKKERFSLILESASTNQTSMYLCASSSSGRVPYNEQFFGPGTRLTVL.

The chain uses TRBV19 and TRBJ1-2; D gene unclear. The germline V gene encodes CDR1 LNHDA and CDR2 SQIVND (reference sequence). Trimming pared 6 bases from V and 4 bases from J, leaving 6 bases between. This CDR3 comprises 11 residues. The CDR3 loop is CASSRGYGYTF. CDR3 bases: TGTGCCAGTAGCCGGGGCTATGGCTACACCTTC.

J is TRBJ1-2 and V is TRBV28; a possible D gene is TRBD1 (6 bases). The CDR3 consists of 16 residues. From germline, CDR1 is MDHEN and CDR2 SYDVKM. V lost 6 bases to trimming and J lost 6 bases, with 23 bases between them. In DNA, the CDR3 is TGTGCCAGCAGAAGACAGGACAGTCCCCTTTATGATGGCTACACCTTC. Translated: CASRRQDSPLYDGYTF.

CDR3 protein: CASSEQGAHNSPLHF. The DNA for the CDR3 is TGTGCCAGCAGTGAGCAGGGGGCGCATAATTCACCCCTCCACTTT. The chain joins TRBV2 to TRBJ1-6; 8 nucleotides align to TRBD1. The junction had 3 bases not matched to a gene; V was cut back by 3 bases and J by 5 bases. The CDR3 contains 15 residues. Looked up from germline, CDR1 is SNHLY and CDR2 is FYNNEI.

The CDR3 here is CASSFDREQPQHF. Written as DNA, the CDR3 is TGTGCCAGCAGCTTCGACAGGGAGCAGCCCCAGCATTTT. The gene calls are TRBV5-4 and TRBJ1-5, with 7 bases matching TRBD1. CDR3 length: 13 amino acids. The junction had 3 bases not matched to a gene; V was cut back by 2 bases and J by 7 bases. Germline V gene lookup returns CDR1 SGHNT and CDR2 YYREEE (reference sequence).

The chain uses TRBV30 and TRBJ2-3; 9 bases are a match to TRBD2. Germline CDR1 and CDR2: GTSNPN and SVGIG (reference sequence). The CDR3 contains 15 residues. Germline trimming cut 0 bases from V and 1 base from J; bases unmatched to any gene: 2. In DNA form, the CDR3 reads TGTGCCTGGAGTGTGGCTAGCGGGGGCACAGATACGCAGTATTTT. Residues: CAWSVASGGTDTQYF.

The chain is built from TRBV5-1 and TRBJ1-2; the D gene is possibly TRBD1 (5 bases). Germline lookup yields CDR1 SGHRS and CDR2 YFSETQ. V lost 4 bases to trimming and J lost 8 bases, with 15 bases between them. This CDR3 contains 13 residues. The DNA for the CDR3 is TGCGCCAGCAGCATAGGGACTGAGCTGGGCTACACCTTC. Protein: CASSIGTELGYTF.

In its sample, this clone was seen once. Written as DNA, the CDR3 is TGTGCCAGCAGCTTGGTCCCGGGGAGCTCTGGAAACACCATATATTTT. This encodes CASSLVPGSSGNTIYF. The V and J genes are TRBV5-5 and TRBJ1-3, with no clear D. The germline V gene has CDR1 SGHKS and CDR2 YYEKEE (reference sequence). The V and J ends lost 0 bases and 0 bases respectively, with 10 bases between them. The CDR3 covers 16 residues.

This sequence joins TRBV11-2 and TRBJ2-3, with D possibly being TRBD2 (7 bases). The CDR3 contains 17 residues. Germline V gene data show CDR1 as SGHAT and CDR2 as FQNNGV. With 5 bases removed from V and 2 bases from J, the gap between germline ends came to 20 bases. CDR3 coding DNA: TGTGCCAGCAGCCCCCCCGGGGGGCGGGTTAACACAGATACGCAGTATTTT. Its protein product is CASSPPGGRVNTDTQYF.

The CDR3 sequence is CASSPGTGGGGANVLTF. CDR3 nucleotide sequence: TGTGCCAGCAGTCCCGGGACAGGGGGAGGTGGGGCCAACGTCCTGACTTTC. The genes are TRBV2 and TRBJ2-6; the match to TRBD1 covers 11 bases. V shed 5 bases, J shed 3 bases, and the junction held 6 bases outside the gene matches. This CDR3 has 17 residues. The germline gives CDR1 SNHLY, CDR2 FYNNEI.

This rearrangement joins TRBV28 to TRBJ2-7, with 9 bases fitting TRBD2. The CDR3 sequence is 14 residues long. CDR1 and CDR2 (germline): MDHEN, SYDVKM. J was trimmed by 0 bases and V by 7 bases; bases with no gene match: 4. In DNA form, the CDR3 reads TGTGCCAGCATCCTAGCGGGGAGCTCCTACGAGCAGTACTTC. As protein: CASILAGSSYEQYF.

This clone was seen only once. This sequence joins TRBV7-9 and TRBJ1-1; TRBD1 agrees at 10 bases. CDR1 SEHNR and CDR2 FQNEAQ come from the germline V gene (reference sequence). CDR3 length: 18 amino acids. Trimming removed 3 bases from V and 1 base from J; junction bases left unmatched: 11. As DNA, the CDR3 is TGTGCCAGCAGCTTCGCCAAACGACAGGGGGCAAAGAACACTGAAGCTTTCTTT. It codes for CASSFAKRQGAKNTEAFF. Full variable domain (outside the CDR3, taken from reference TRBV7-9 and TRBJ1-1): DTGVSQNPRHKITKRGQNVTFRCDPISEHNRLYWYRQTLGQGPEFLTYFQNEAQLEKSRLLSDRFSAERPKGSFSTLEIQRTEQGDSAMYLCASSFAKRQGAKNTEAFFGQGTRLTVV.

The chain uses TRBV6-5 and TRBJ2-1; 10 bases map to TRBD2. Germline V lookup: CDR1 MNHEY, CDR2 SVGAGI. CDR3 length equals 15 residues. The junction had 7 bases not matched to a gene; V was cut back by 6 bases and J by 5 bases. In DNA, the CDR3 is TGTGCCAGCAGAACGACTAGCGGGTTGGACAATGAGCAGTTCTTC. Translating it yields CASRTTSGLDNEQFF.

This chain uses TRBV3-1 (or the pseudogene TRBV3-2) with TRBJ2-3; 7 bases agree with TRBD1. This CDR3 region has 18 residues. The junction had 15 bases not matched to a gene; V was cut back by 0 bases and J by 6 bases. Germline CDR1 reads LGHDT; CDR2 reads YNNKEL (reference sequence). CDR3 protein: CASSQDRAGTEVGDTQYF. The CDR3 DNA follows: TGTGCCAGCAGCCAAGATAGAGCCGGGACAGAGGTCGGGGATACGCAGTATTTT.

A remark on this clone: This same CDR3 is encoded by further DNA sequences in the sample. The chain's CDR3 is CASSLSTGSSYEQYF. The CDR3 DNA reads TGCGCCAGCAGCTTGAGTACCGGGAGCTCCTACGAGCAGTACTTC. This sequence joins TRBV5-1 and TRBJ2-7; tentative D call: TRBD2 (6 bases). This CDR3 contains 15 residues. V was pared by 1 base and J by 0 bases, with 11 bases between. The V gene's germline CDR1 is SGHRS and CDR2 YFSETQ.

The chain has TRBV18 and TRBJ2-1, with 8 bases identical to TRBD2. The CDR3 loop spans 17 amino acids. Germline V gives CDR1 KGHSH, CDR2 LQKENI. Germline trimming cut 5 bases from V and 3 bases from J; bases unmatched to any gene: 12. The CDR3 here is CASSRLGGSGSYNEQFF. The CDR3 DNA reads as TGTGCCAGCTCAAGGTTAGGGGGAAGCGGGAGCTACAATGAGCAGTTCTTC.